This TCR beta chain was found in a study of cytomegalovirus exposure and HLA in healthy donors (TCRdb year 2017). Background on the whole study: An earlier analysis of several hundred of the donors reported approximately 300 Gb of sequence data and 117 million unique TCR beta sequences obtained from around 170 million T cells. Of the roughly 390 genotyped donors, over 80% were placed in the genetic ancestry cluster associated with self-reported Caucasian donors. The later analysis used no new phenotypic data to find candidate immune exposures, relying instead on TCR beta sequences and their occurrence across donors. Donor age, sex, ethnicity and CMV serostatus were compiled alongside the repertoire data. High-throughput TCR immunosequencing, statistical association of individual TCRs with disease status, and machine learning were combined to predict cytomegalovirus infection status. A later analysis re-examined previously published TCR beta repertoires from about 670 donors and added high-resolution HLA genotyping to investigate patterns of TCR occurrence. The study profiled the T cell repertoires of about 720 subjects by immunosequencing and related them to cytomegalovirus serostatus. All discovery cohort repertoires had been generated on a single sequencing platform. On average, 235,054 unique TCR beta nucleotide sequences were sequenced per donor among roughly 430 genotyped donors of the cohort, with roughly 18% of those sequences being non-productive. Besides the first cohort of hundreds of subjects, a separate validation cohort made up of 90 to 150 different subjects was used. The study aimed to test whether signatures of past pathogen exposure could be identified by cataloging public T cell receptors. Because of strong linkage in the cohort, roughly five DR-DQ haplotypes were treated as single units for association and clustering. In a later genetic analysis, genome-wide SNP genotypes for about 60% of the 666 donors were used, and that subset was treated as a discovery cohort. HLA typing included class I and class II loci at four-digit resolution. An earlier analysis of fewer than 750 of the donors used high-throughput TCR beta sequencing to judge whether each TCR beta V gene segment behaved as functional or pseudogenic. Typing coverage differed by locus: A, B, C, DRB1 and DQB1 were typed in about 620-630 donors, DQA1 in roughly 510, DPA1 in 600 to 610, and DPB1 in roughly 450. About 310 gigabases of sequencing data and approximately 85 million unique TCR sequences were included in an early release covering around 600 HLA-typed donors. The study at large found these results: Because HLA typing was unavailable for some donors at each locus, only the typed subset was used in association tests. In this cohort, only TCR beta chains were sequenced, and detectable features were limited by the absence of alpha or paired-chain data. A later genetic analysis reported fewer N-insertions in productive TCRs among donors in an Asian-associated ancestry cluster than the 666-donor mean. When HLA alleles, especially DR and DQ, strongly co-occurred, attributing TCR associations to individual alleles was difficult. Across donors, most TCR sequences were observed very rarely, whereas some public TCRs were present in many individuals. Correlated functional status among segregating V segments might be attributable to linkage disequilibrium, but an unknown experimental factor could not be ruled out. In a later analysis, HLA-associated TCR beta chains showed more clonal expansion and lower generation probabilities than non-associated chains that were equally common. Cytomegalovirus status was reported to be diagnosed by the classifier with high specificity and sensitivity in both the original and validation cohorts. In the study, some 160 TCR beta chains were listed as associated with cytomegalovirus. Several of the top co-occurrence clusters appeared to be linked to parvovirus B19, influenza, CMV and Epstein-Barr virus, according to a later analysis. It was suggested by the authors that the approach could potentially be generalized to other disease states and immunological phenotypes. For the cohort, immune exposure information was limited to CMV serostatus. A further reported finding was that TCR beta sequences accurately predicted the HLA-A and HLA-B alleles for most subjects in the first cohort. Presence/absence analyses assumed roughly uniform sequencing depth across donors, an assumption that may not hold. In an earlier analysis of approximately 590 of the donors, most TCR beta V segments appeared in productive rearrangements about 87% or about 30% of the time, broadly matching IMGT annotations. Three of the identified cytomegalovirus-associated TCR beta chains were confirmed in vitro to be specific for cytomegalovirus antigens. In a later genetic analysis, a missense DCLRE1C variant was associated with V-gene and J-gene trimming of TCR beta chains, and the association was replicated in an independent cohort. In a later analysis, the rate of TCR association differed among HLA loci, with DRB1 alleles having the most associated TCRs and HLA-C alleles having the fewest. A cluster of highly shared sequence variants was judged likely to represent a technical artifact of the sequencing pipeline. A later analysis associated 15,000 to 20,000 TCR beta sequences with specific HLA alleles at a false discovery rate of 0.05. In a later analysis, most CMV-associated TCR beta chains were found to appear HLA-restricted, with HLA associations seemingly driven largely by CMV exposure. The earlier analysis of approximately 560 of the donors excluded 15 to 20 rarely observed V segments, including chromosome 9 orphons, because counts were too low.

Concerning this clone: Its antigen remains undetermined. Base qualities were left out, and no much larger clone turns up one base away.

The cohort was made up of several hundred healthy bone marrow donors. All cohort members were sampled while nominally healthy, although unrecorded immune exposures were likely present. The donor was CMV seropositive and belonged to the group of 250 to 300 seropositive cohort members. A peripheral blood sample was collected from each donor, and TCR beta sequencing was performed on peripheral blood mononuclear cells. Genomic DNA extraction from the blood cell samples was performed with the Qiagen DNeasy Blood Extraction Kit. The library was obtained by the immunoSEQ multiplex PCR assay. A mixture of 60 forward primers for TCR Vbeta segments and 13 reverse primers for TCR Jbeta segments was used in the multiplex PCR. A multiplex PCR assay on genomic DNA amplified the CDR3 region of rearranged TCR beta genes. Amplified TCR beta libraries were sequenced as 87-base-pair reads on the Illumina HiSeq System. In the paper's pipeline: In a later analysis, around 80 million unique TCR beta chains were counted across the 650 to 700 repertoires, and around 11 million of these chains were shared by at least two donors. To remove PCR and sequencing errors, raw reads were error-corrected and collapsed into unique sequences using a nearest-neighbor algorithm that merged closely related sequences. To assign V, D and J gene segments, CDR3 sequences were aligned to IMGT reference sequences. For a sequence to be retained, a match of at least six nucleotides was required to both a V gene segment and a J gene segment. Rearrangements were classified as productive when the CDR3 lacked stop codons and remained in frame with V and J, and all other rearrangements were classified as non-productive. Following IMGT convention, CDR3 was defined as the stretch from the second conserved V-encoded cysteine to the conserved J-encoded phenylalanine. The earlier analysis of some 600 of the donors excluded sequences that lacked an unambiguous match to a single V gene segment. In an earlier analysis of roughly 600 of the donors, a V segment was called functional when productive rearrangements were above 56.7%, and segregating when the standard deviation between donors exceeded 5%. A statistical classification framework was built for diagnosing cytomegalovirus status from the catalog of TCR beta chain sequences. A later analysis assigned V and J genes by comparing TCR nucleotide sequences with IMGT/GENE-DB human TR gene sequences. In a later analysis, CDR3 sequences and most-parsimonious VDJ recombination scenarios were assigned using the TCRdist pipeline. In a later analysis, every TCR beta chain was defined by the combination of its CDR3 amino acid sequence and its V-gene family, and reads without a unique V-gene family were dropped. In a later analysis, fewer than 600 highly shared, low-generation-probability nucleotide sequences were removed to address suspected cross-contamination and a sequencing artifact. For each public chain, a later analysis derived a clonal expansion index from normalized ranks of inferred template counts within each repertoire. A later analysis computed generation probabilities with a VDJ recombination model fitted to out-of-frame rearrangements, and checked the results against IGoR. A later analysis scored TCR-TCR, TCR-HLA and TCR-CMV co-occurrence with hypergeometric tests, applying a repertoire-size bias correction to TCR pairs. False discovery rates were estimated in a later analysis by permuting HLA or CMV assignments 20 times. In a later analysis, co-occurring TCRs were grouped using DBSCAN, with TCRdist sequence similarity added in when clustering inside HLA-allele-positive subsets. For co-occurrence clustering, repertoires with fewer than 30,000 or more than 120,000 public chains were excluded, along with roughly five repertoires with anomalous nucleotide sharing. The clones in this table, taken by TCRdb from immuneACCESS, are in-frame only. Not every clone is retained; where verified, under half of the shortfall comes from an unresolved V gene, and the cause of the rest is unknown. V and J calls and clone size are as listed in that table; D and trimming were resolved from the DNA. The sample data list about 230,000 clones, and 77% of these were observed just once. In total, the top ten clones hold approximately 2.6% of the sample.

The clonotype was recovered from a woman in her fifties or sixties in good health and CMV-seropositive. Specimen: PBMCs.

The DNA reads TGTGCCAGCAGTCCAGGACAGGGGGCAGGGGCTTTCTTT. Protein translation: CASSPGQGAGAFF. The rearranged segments are TRBV6-6 and TRBJ1-1; 11 central nucleotides agree with TRBD1. Inclusive of the bounding cysteine and phenylalanine, the CDR3 is 13 residues long. Only the CDR3 portion is preserved as DNA: 39 bases, with reading frame beginning at the first base. Trimming accounts for 5 bases at V and 11 bases at J, while the number of junction bases matched to no gene is 7. According to the germline V gene (reference sequence), CDR1 reads MNHNY and CDR2 reads SVGAGI.